A single TCR beta chain is shown here with its context. Antigen unknown. This entry comes from a study of T cell responses to AZD1222 COVID-19 vaccine. Study-wide findings and caveats: Regions 160-218 and 743-854 held dominance among vaccine-associated CD4 TCRs, which spanned spike. Nearly half of spike-specific TCRs reportedly go after variant regions that carry no mutations. Sampled repertoires all dated from after the peak T cell response. Among the donors, most were white British and more were female, and clonal diversity was possibly underestimated.

Sequenced by immunoSEQ multiplex PCR; TCRdb stores in-frame clones only, minus some. The data contain 110,000 to 150,000 clones, over 85% of them seen just once; the ten biggest clones take up approximately 1.5%. V lost 5 bases, J lost 10 bases, and 8 bases lay in between. The germline CDR1 and CDR2 sequences are GTSNPN and SVGIG (reference sequence). The CDR3 loop spans 10 amino acids. The sample in question was peripheral blood, obtained on day 0 of AZD1222 vaccination. This clonotype was sampled from an adult in good health. The J gene is TRBJ1-4, the V gene TRBV30; a weak D match, TRBD1 (5 bases). CDR3 protein: CAWWGGKLFF. DNA of the CDR3: TGTGCCTGGTGGGGGGGAAAACTGTTTTTT.